These 32 T cell receptor beta chains came from one sample sequenced in a study of blood T cell repertoires in COVID-19 (dated by TCRdb to the early 2020s). The library was prepared using the immunoSEQ multiplex PCR assay. Held by TCRdb, this immuneACCESS table contains in-frame sequences only and omits some clones. Under half of the omission traces to an unresolved V gene where checked; the cause of the rest is unknown. For this sample the table gives about 73,000 clones, of which around four fifths were detected only once. 2.5% of the sample belongs to the ten largest clones. The sequenced sample was peripheral blood. Receptor source: a man of 80 years or more with active or convalescent COVID-19.

J is TRBJ2-7 and V is TRBV10-3; TRBD2 is a possible D gene (5 bases). Germline CDR1 reads ENHRY; CDR2 reads SYGVKD. V was pared by 6 bases and J by 1 base, with 7 bases between. CDR3 length: 12 amino acids. CDR3 amino acids: CAISSGSYEQYF. The CDR3 bases are TGTGCCATCAGCTCGGGGTCCTACGAGCAGTACTTC.

This chain uses TRBV19 with TRBJ2-1, with TRBD2 matching 9 bases. Per the germline V gene, CDR1 is LNHDA and CDR2 is SQIVND (reference sequence). The trim removed 3 bases at V and 7 bases at J, leaving 13 bases unmatched. The CDR3 is 17 residues long. CDR3 region: CASSMVLAGPGANEQFF. The CDR3 coding sequence is TGTGCCAGTAGTATGGTGCTAGCGGGGCCCGGTGCGAATGAGCAGTTCTTC.

The V and J genes are TRBV6-2 or TRBV6-3 and TRBJ2-7; 11 bases map to TRBD2. Germline values: CDR1 MNHEY, CDR2 SVGEGT. With V trimmed by 0 bases and J by 2 bases, 0 bases remained unmatched. The CDR3 runs 15 residues. CDR3 sequence reads: CASSYSTSGAYEQYF. DNA of the CDR3: TGTGCCAGCAGTTACTCGACTAGCGGGGCCTACGAGCAGTACTTC.

The V gene is TRBV14, the J gene TRBJ1-6; TRBD1 agrees at 7 bases. The length of the CDR3 is 15 residues. CDR1 is SGHDN and CDR2 is FVKESK in the germline V gene. Trimming at V came to 1 base and at J to 7 bases, leaving 4 bases not matched to a gene. CDR3 sequence reads: CASSQGPGQNSPLHF. Here the CDR3 DNA reads TGTGCCAGCAGCCAAGGACCGGGACAGAATTCACCCCTCCACTTT.

This clone was seen once. The J gene is TRBJ2-4, the V gene TRBV29-1; 13 nucleotides align to TRBD2. V shed 5 bases and J 0 bases; nucleotides not matched to a gene: 10. CDR3 length equals 18 residues. The germline gives CDR1 SQVTM, CDR2 ANQGSEA. The DNA of the CDR3 is TGCAGCGTTCAGCCCGGGACTAGCGGGGCGGCAGCCAAAAACATTCAGTACTTC. Encoded protein: CSVQPGTSGAAAKNIQYF.

The chain carries TRBV25-1 and TRBJ2-7; 8 bases align to TRBD2. V trimming: 4 bases; J trimming: 3 bases; junction bases outside the gene matches: 14. This CDR3 contains 17 residues. Germline CDR1 reads MGHDK; CDR2 reads SYGVNS. CDR3 nucleotides: TGTGCCAGCAGTGGCCCCCAGAGAGCGGGAGTATTCTACGAGCAGTACTTC. Protein product: CASSGPQRAGVFYEQYF.

V and J are TRBV7-8 and TRBJ1-4, with D perhaps matching TRBD1 (6 bases). This CDR3 is 16 amino acids long. From germline, CDR1 is SGHVS and CDR2 FQNEAQ. V was cut by 2 bases and J by 12 bases, with 22 bases left in between. The CDR3 reads CASSLPGQTLMSELFF. CDR3 nucleotides: TGTGCCAGCAGCTTACCCGGACAGACTTTAATGTCGGAACTGTTTTTT.

This chain joins TRBV2 and TRBJ2-5; 7 positions agree with TRBD1. Trimming at V came to 6 bases and at J to 1 base, leaving 8 bases not matched to a gene. The CDR3 has 15 residues. The V gene's germline CDR1 is SNHLY and CDR2 FYNNEI. The CDR3 DNA follows: TGTGCCAGCAGACCTCCGACAGGGCCCCAAGAGACCCAGTACTTC. It encodes CASRPPTGPQETQYF.

This clone was seen a few times. The V and J genes are TRBV4-1 and TRBJ2-5; TRBD2 aligns across 11 bases. Germline CDR1 reads MGHRA; CDR2 reads YSYEKL. V shed 2 bases and J 3 bases; nucleotides not matched to a gene: 5. The CDR3 runs 16 residues. The CDR3 region has the DNA TGCGCCAGCAGCCAATTTAGCGGGAGGGCCGAAGAGACCCAGTACTTC. Amino acid sequence: CASSQFSGRAEETQYF.

This sequence joins TRBV5-4 and TRBJ2-6, with TRBD2 matching over 10 bases. Germline V gene lookup returns CDR1 SGHNT and CDR2 YYREEE (reference sequence). The CDR3 is made up of 20 amino acids. The V segment lost 1 base and the J segment 0 bases; nucleotides outside the gene matches: 10. The CDR3 DNA is TGTGCCAGCAGCTTGTGGTTGGCTAGCGGGGGTCACTCTGGGGCCAACGTCCTGACTTTC. This sequence encodes CASSLWLASGGHSGANVLTF.

V is TRBV5-1 and J is TRBJ1-1; 7 bases match TRBD1. V shed 3 bases and J 1 base; nucleotides not matched to a gene: 6. Germline values: CDR1 SGHRS, CDR2 YFSETQ. The CDR3 is 15 amino acids. CDR3 protein: CASSSLTGTNTEAFF. As DNA, the CDR3 is TGCGCCAGCAGCTCGTTGACAGGGACGAACACTGAAGCTTTCTTT.

This sequence joins TRBV3-1 (or the pseudogene TRBV3-2) and TRBJ2-7, with 9 bases that match TRBD1. CDR1 and CDR2 (germline): LGHDT, YNNKEL (reference sequence). The CDR3 runs to 14 residues. V was pared by 4 bases and J by 2 bases, with 3 bases of the junction left unmatched. The CDR3 nucleotides are TGTGCCAGCAGCCCCGGGACAGGGCCCTACGAGCAGTACTTC. This translates into CASSPGTGPYEQYF.

This chain links TRBV6-5 with TRBJ1-4; a weak D match, TRBD1 (6 bases). In germline, CDR1 is MNHEY, CDR2 SVGAGI. V was cut by 2 bases and J by 4 bases, with 11 bases left in between. The CDR3 contains 15 residues. CDR3 bases: TGTGCCAGCAGTTACGATCCAGGGGATAATGAAAAACTGTTTTTT. This sequence encodes CASSYDPGDNEKLFF.

The rearrangement uses TRBV7-9 and TRBJ1-2; tentative D call: TRBD1 (6 bases). Trimming removed 0 bases at V and 4 bases at J, with 12 bases between. The CDR3 extends over 15 amino acids. Germline V lookup: CDR1 SEHNR, CDR2 FQNEAQ (reference sequence). The CDR3, as DNA: TGTGCCAGCAGCTTAGCGGGGGCAGGGACCTATGGCTACACCTTC. As protein: CASSLAGAGTYGYTF.

This sequence joins TRBV10-3 and TRBJ2-3, with 12 positions matching TRBD2. Germline values: CDR1 ENHRY, CDR2 SYGVKD. There are 16 residues in the CDR3. V lost 5 bases, J lost 2 bases, and 5 bases stayed unmatched. The CDR3 loop is CAISSLAGGDTDTQYF. DNA of the CDR3: TGTGCCATCAGTAGCCTAGCGGGGGGGGACACAGATACGCAGTATTTT.

The chain links TRBV25-1 to TRBJ1-5; D is possibly TRBD1 (6 bases). The CDR3 runs 13 residues. Germline V gene data show CDR1 as MGHDK and CDR2 as SYGVNS. V gave up 6 bases and J gave up 4 bases, with 10 bases separating them. The CDR3 DNA follows: TGTGCCAGCAGGGGACATGGGAATCAGCCCCAGCATTTT. Its translation is CASRGHGNQPQHF.

This clone was picked up one time. The genes are TRBV12-5 and TRBJ2-4; unclear D gene. Trimming shortened V by 2 bases and J by 4 bases, and 18 bases separated the two germline ends. This CDR3 region has 17 residues. The germline gives CDR1 LGHNT, CDR2 FRNRAP. The CDR3: CASGLRPRWAPKNIQYF. CDR3 sequence (DNA): TGTGCTAGTGGTTTGCGCCCCAGGTGGGCCCCAAAAAACATTCAGTACTTC.

The chain recombines TRBV5-8 with TRBJ2-3, with 7 positions matching TRBD1. V trimming: 4 bases; J trimming: 2 bases; junction bases outside the gene matches: 10. The germline V gene encodes CDR1 SGHTS and CDR2 YDEGEE. CDR3 length: 16 amino acids. CDR3 nucleotide sequence: TGTGCCAGCAGCCCACTCCTCGACAGGGCCACAGATACGCAGTATTTT. Amino acids: CASSPLLDRATDTQYF.

This clone was seen a few times. The V call is TRBV4-1, the J call TRBJ1-5; 8 bases are a match to TRBD1. The V gene end was trimmed by 0 bases and the J gene end by 6 bases; junction bases not matched to a gene: 10. CDR1 MGHRA and CDR2 YSYEKL come from the germline V gene. This CDR3 region has 17 residues. Here the CDR3 reads CASSQDRTGGKGQPQHF. CDR3 DNA: TGCGCCAGCAGCCAAGACCGTACAGGGGGAAAGGGTCAGCCCCAGCATTTT.

The CDR3 nucleotides read TGTGCCAGCAGTCTCCCGGGACAGGGGGCCCTGTCCTACGAGCAGTACTTC. Translation: CASSLPGQGALSYEQYF. V is TRBV28 and J is TRBJ2-7, with TRBD1 identical over 12 bases. Trimming cost V 5 bases and J 1 base; bases outside gene matches: 9. Germline V CDR1 and CDR2: MDHEN, SYDVKM. The CDR3 contains 17 residues.

The rearrangement links TRBV6-5 to TRBJ1-4; D is possibly TRBD1 (6 bases). Trimming took 6 bases from V and 6 from J, leaving 17 bases between them. CDR3 length equals 15 residues. Germline CDR1 is MNHEY and CDR2 is SVGAGI. The chain's CDR3 is CASSRTQGRYEKLFF. CDR3 bases: TGTGCCAGCAGCCGTACACAGGGCAGATATGAAAAACTGTTTTTT.

This chain links TRBV6-1 with TRBJ2-7, with D possibly matching TRBD2 (6 bases). The ends were cut back, 3 bases at V and 6 bases at J, with 12 bases in the middle. CDR1 MNHNS and CDR2 SASEGT come from the germline V gene. The CDR3 runs 13 residues. The CDR3 loop is CASSDWGGSEQYF. The CDR3 DNA follows: TGTGCCAGCAGTGATTGGGGAGGCTCCGAGCAGTACTTC.

As for this clone: Other DNA sequences in this sample translate to the same CDR3. The chain employs TRBV3-1 (or the pseudogene TRBV3-2) and TRBJ2-7, with 9 bases aligning to TRBD1. CDR1 and CDR2 (germline): LGHDT, YNNKEL (reference sequence). The CDR3 is made up of 16 amino acids. The junction had 9 bases not matched to a gene; V was cut back by 3 bases and J by 3 bases. Here the CDR3 DNA reads TGTGCCAGCAGCCAGACTACCGGGACAGGGAACTACGAGCAGTACTTC. This encodes CASSQTTGTGNYEQYF.

This clone was picked up one time. V gene TRBV29-1 combines with J gene TRBJ2-7; D gene unclear. Per germline, CDR1 SQVTM and CDR2 ANQGSEA. V dropped 7 bases and J dropped 2 bases, with 6 bases sitting between them. The CDR3 totals 10 residues. CDR3 in amino acids: CSAVAYEQYF. In nucleotides, the CDR3 is TGCAGCGCCGTAGCCTACGAGCAGTACTTC.

The chain combines TRBV10-2 with TRBJ2-7; weak D call: TRBD2 (6 bases). The CDR3 is 14 amino acids. Germline V lookup: CDR1 WSHSY, CDR2 SAAADI. The V and J ends lost 3 bases and 2 bases respectively, with 11 bases between them. The CDR3 here is CASSEPGLPYEQYF. CDR3 sequence (DNA): TGCGCCAGCAGTGAACCGGGACTGCCCTACGAGCAGTACTTC.

This chain connects TRBV5-4 to TRBJ2-1; maybe TRBD2 (6 bases). The CDR3 loop spans 13 amino acids. V dropped 0 bases and J dropped 9 bases, with 10 bases sitting between them. Per germline, CDR1 SGHNT and CDR2 YYREEE (reference sequence). CDR3 amino acids: CASSLGTSSEQFF. The CDR3 coding sequence is TGTGCCAGCAGCTTGGGTACTAGCAGTGAGCAGTTCTTC.

The CDR3 sequence: CASSTLAGRTDTQYF. CDR3 nucleotide sequence: TGTGCCAGCAGTACCCTAGCGGGAAGGACAGATACGCAGTATTTT. The chain combines TRBV28 with TRBJ2-3; 9 bases map to TRBD2. In germline, CDR1 is MDHEN, CDR2 SYDVKM. The CDR3 extends over 15 amino acids. The J segment lost 3 bases and the V segment lost 5 bases, leaving 6 bases of the junction unmatched.

The table lists this clone with a few counts. The chain carries TRBV19 and TRBJ2-1; 9 nucleotides agree with TRBD1. The CDR3 covers 14 residues. The V gene's germline CDR1 is LNHDA and CDR2 SQIVND (reference sequence). Trimming at V came to 4 bases and at J to 8 bases, leaving 6 bases not matched to a gene. The CDR3, as DNA: TGTGCCAGTAGTAGGAGACAGGGGGTAGATGAGCAGTTCTTC. This codes for CASSRRQGVDEQFF. Full variable domain (remainder filled in from reference TRBV19 and TRBJ2-1): DGGITQSPKYLFRKEGQNVTLSCEQNLNHDAMYWYRQDPGQGLRLIYYSQIVNDFQKGDIAEGYSVSREKKESFPLTVTSAQKNPTAFYLCASSRRQGVDEQFFGPGTRLTVL.

The chain joins TRBV6-1 to TRBJ1-2; the D gene is possibly TRBD1 (6 bases). The germline V gene has CDR1 MNHNS and CDR2 SASEGT. This CDR3 region has 15 residues. V dropped 1 base and J dropped 8 bases, with 17 bases sitting between them. CDR3 nucleotide sequence: TGTGCCAGCAGTGAAGTCGGGACATCTTATAGAGGCTACACCTTC. This sequence encodes CASSEVGTSYRGYTF.

The chain carries TRBV9 and TRBJ2-7; the match to TRBD2 covers 8 bases. The germline V gene has CDR1 SGDLS and CDR2 YYNGEE. There are 14 residues in the CDR3. With V trimmed by 0 bases and J by 3 bases, 2 bases remained unmatched. CDR3 bases: TGTGCCAGCAGCGTAGGAGCGGGGGACTACGAGCAGTACTTC. This codes for CASSVGAGDYEQYF.

The chain joins TRBV6-4 to TRBJ2-3, with 10 bases identical to TRBD2. J was trimmed by 3 bases and V by 6 bases; bases with no gene match: 6. Germline CDR1 and CDR2: MRHNA and SNTAGT. CDR3 length: 15 residues. The CDR3 bases are TGTGCCAGCAGCCCCACTAGCGGGACGACAGATACGCAGTATTTT. This codes for CASSPTSGTTDTQYF.

The rearrangement uses TRBV6-5 and TRBJ2-5; 9 nucleotides line up with TRBD1. In germline, CDR1 is MNHEY, CDR2 SVGAGI. CDR3 length equals 16 residues. Trimming removed 0 bases from V and 2 bases from J; junction bases left unmatched: 4. Here the CDR3 reads CASSYSGTGIQETQYF. CDR3 nucleotides: TGTGCCAGCAGTTACTCAGGGACAGGGATACAAGAGACCCAGTACTTC.